This T cell receptor beta chain was recorded in a study of blood T cell repertoires in COVID-19. Whole-study context: T cells, B-cell-depleted T cells, or PBMCs provided the cDNA or gDNA that served as material.

Assay: immunoSEQ multiplex PCR; the TCRdb copy retains only in-frame clones and omits some. The sample yields almost 400,000 clones, roughly 90% seen once. CDR3 length: 16 residues. The germline V gene has CDR1 SGHTA and CDR2 FQGNSA. Trimming took 0 bases from V and 2 from J, leaving 14 bases between them. The TCR sequence derives from a woman aged 30 to 39 with acute COVID-19. The chain recombines TRBV7-2 with TRBJ2-7; a weak D match, TRBD2 (5 bases). The sequenced sample consisted of PBMCs or T cells enriched from blood (not recorded which). The CDR3 here is CASSLAPGGLPYEQYF. The CDR3 DNA reads as TGTGCCAGCAGCTTAGCGCCAGGCGGGTTACCCTACGAGCAGTACTTC.